This T cell receptor (beta chain) was profiled in a study of blood T cell repertoires in COVID-19. Per the study methods: Nucleated cell number was recorded as an estimate derived from reference gene primer amplification. The data were produced by immunoSEQ multiplex PCR, yet TCRdb's version contains in-frame clones alone and is incomplete. V and J calls and clone size follow that table, whereas D and trimming were derived from the DNA. The data show about 310,000 clones, approximately 90% seen once. This receptor was obtained from a woman aged 18-35 years who had recovered from COVID-19. Specimen: PBMCs or T cells enriched from blood (not recorded which).

The CDR3 DNA sequence: TGCGCCAGCAGCCAAGAGGTAGCTTACAATGAGCAGTTCTTC. Translated, it gives CASSQEVAYNEQFF. The chain carries TRBV4-3 and TRBJ2-1; no clear D gene. CDR3 length: 14 residues. The V end lost 0 bases, the J end lost 4 bases, and 7 bases lay between the germline ends. The V gene's germline CDR1 is LGHNA and CDR2 YSLEER.